This TCR beta chain comes out of a study of cytomegalovirus exposure and HLA in healthy donors. Overall study context: Later analysis reported that the approximately 120 validation repertoires shared the platform of the 650 to 700 first-cohort repertoires. Study-level results: The investigators catalogued some 160 TCR beta chains as cytomegalovirus-associated. A subsequent analysis found that TCR clusters from the first cohort also tended to co-occur in the 90 to 150 validation repertoires, with around 94% of cluster scores above 0.

To note about this clone: Its matching antigen is unknown.

TCRdb's table, derived via immunoSEQ multiplex PCR, lists solely in-frame clones and lacks some. Among about 160,000 clones listed, roughly 91% were seen once. The CDR3 has 13 amino acids. Germline assignment: CDR1 SNHLY and CDR2 FYNNEI. V was pared by 4 bases and J by 1 base, with 7 bases between. Separation from the approximately 720-subject first cohort characterized the roughly 130-subject validation cohort, to which the donors belonged. The sample taken for sequencing was PBMCs. This chain links TRBV2 with TRBJ2-5; D uncertain. The clonotype comes from a woman between 18 and 29 years old in good health and CMV-seropositive. In DNA form, the CDR3 reads TGTGCCAGCAGTGCGAGTTCCCAAGAGACCCAGTACTTC. Amino acids: CASSASSQETQYF.